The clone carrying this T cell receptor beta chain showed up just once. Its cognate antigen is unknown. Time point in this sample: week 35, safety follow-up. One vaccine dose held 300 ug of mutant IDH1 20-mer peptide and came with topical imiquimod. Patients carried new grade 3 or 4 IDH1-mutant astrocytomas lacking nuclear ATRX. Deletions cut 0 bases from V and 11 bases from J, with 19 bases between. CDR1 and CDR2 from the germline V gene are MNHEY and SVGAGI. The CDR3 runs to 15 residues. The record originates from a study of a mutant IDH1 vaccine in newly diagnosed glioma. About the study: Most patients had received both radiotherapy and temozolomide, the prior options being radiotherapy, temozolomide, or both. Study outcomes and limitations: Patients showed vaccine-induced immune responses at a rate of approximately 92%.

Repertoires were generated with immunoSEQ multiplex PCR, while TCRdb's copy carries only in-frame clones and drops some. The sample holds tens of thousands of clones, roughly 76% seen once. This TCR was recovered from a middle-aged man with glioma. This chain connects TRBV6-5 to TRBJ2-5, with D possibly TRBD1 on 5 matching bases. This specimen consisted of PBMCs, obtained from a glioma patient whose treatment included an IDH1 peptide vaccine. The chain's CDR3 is CASSYSGRLAAEQYF. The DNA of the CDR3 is TGTGCCAGCAGTTACTCGGGGCGCCTCGCCGCTGAGCAGTACTTC.